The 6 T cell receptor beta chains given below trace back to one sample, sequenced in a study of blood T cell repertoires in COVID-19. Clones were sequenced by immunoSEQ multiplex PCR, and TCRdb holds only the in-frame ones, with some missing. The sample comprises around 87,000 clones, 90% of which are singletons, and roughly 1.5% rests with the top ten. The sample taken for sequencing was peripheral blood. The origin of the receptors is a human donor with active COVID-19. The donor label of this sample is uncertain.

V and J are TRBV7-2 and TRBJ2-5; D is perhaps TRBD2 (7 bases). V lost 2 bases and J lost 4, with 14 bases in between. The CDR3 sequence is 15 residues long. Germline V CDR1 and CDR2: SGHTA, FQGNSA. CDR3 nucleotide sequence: TGTGCCAGCAGCTTACGGGGGGCGCCTCGAGAGACCCAGTACTTC. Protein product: CASSLRGAPRETQYF.

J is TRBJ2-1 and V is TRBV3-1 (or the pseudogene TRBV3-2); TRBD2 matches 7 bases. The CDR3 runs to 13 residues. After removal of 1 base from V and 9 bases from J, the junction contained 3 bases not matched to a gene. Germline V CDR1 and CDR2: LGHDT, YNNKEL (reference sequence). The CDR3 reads CASSQVAGVEQFF. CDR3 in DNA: TGTGCCAGCAGCCAAGTGGCGGGGGTTGAGCAGTTCTTC.

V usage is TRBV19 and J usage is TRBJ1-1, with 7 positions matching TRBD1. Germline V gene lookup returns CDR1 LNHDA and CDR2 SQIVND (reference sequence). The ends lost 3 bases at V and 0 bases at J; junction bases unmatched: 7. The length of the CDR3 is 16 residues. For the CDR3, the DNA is TGTGCCAGTAGTATTGGGACAGCACCAATGAACACTGAAGCTTTCTTT. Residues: CASSIGTAPMNTEAFF.

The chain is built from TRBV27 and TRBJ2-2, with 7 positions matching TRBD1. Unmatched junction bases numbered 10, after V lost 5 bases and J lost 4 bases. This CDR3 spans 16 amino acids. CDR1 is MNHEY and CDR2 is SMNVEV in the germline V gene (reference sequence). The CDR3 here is CASSPTTGRSTGELFF. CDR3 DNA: TGTGCCAGCAGTCCAACGACAGGGCGCTCCACCGGGGAGCTGTTTTTT.

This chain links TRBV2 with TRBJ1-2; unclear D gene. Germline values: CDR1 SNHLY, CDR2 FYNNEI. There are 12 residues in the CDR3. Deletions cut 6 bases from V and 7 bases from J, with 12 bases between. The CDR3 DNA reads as TGTGCCAGCAGGAACAGCACAACTGGCTACACCTTC. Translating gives CASRNSTTGYTF.

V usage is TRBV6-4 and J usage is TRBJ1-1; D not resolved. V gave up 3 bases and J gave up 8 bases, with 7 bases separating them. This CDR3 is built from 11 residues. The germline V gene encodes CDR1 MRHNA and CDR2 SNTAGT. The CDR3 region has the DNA TGTGCCAGCAGTGAGGGAGGGGAAGCTTTCTTT. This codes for CASSEGGEAFF.